This entry features one T cell receptor (beta chain) sequence. Its antigen is not identified. The record originates from a study of Tregs in tolerant kidney transplant recipients. Study as a whole: Recipients received nonmyeloablative bone marrow transplants from related graft donors, with transient mixed chimerism.

This CDR3 spans 14 amino acids. V lost 2 bases and J 0 bases, leaving 5 bases between the germline ends. Per germline, CDR1 KGHSH and CDR2 LQKENI. Data came from immunoSEQ multiplex PCR; TCRdb stores just in-frame clones and leaves some out. The table records about 78,000 clones, more than 85% of them present only once. Thawed PBMCs were FACS-sorted into unstimulated CD4+CD25+CD127- regulatory T cells, CD4+CD25- non-regulatory cells, CD4 and CD8 cells. Study outcomes and limitations: Tregs expanded with activated donor B cells seemed most donor-specific.

The TCR comes from a human donor who received a combined kidney and bone marrow transplant. This specimen was Tregs from blood, taken before the transplant. V gene TRBV18 combines with J gene TRBJ2-1; D is undetermined. CDR3 bases: TGTGCCAGCTCACCAGATCCCTCCTACAATGAGCAGTTCTTC. Translating gives CASSPDPSYNEQFF.